A selection of T cell receptor beta chains follows, all from one sample in a study of cytotoxic CD8 clonotypes in ibrutinib-treated CLL. Profiled with immunoSEQ multiplex PCR; TCRdb holds only in-frame clones, not every one. The table has around 310,000 clones, almost 80% seen once. Sequencing used PBMCs, obtained before ibrutinib treatment. These receptors were taken from a human donor with chronic lymphocytic leukemia. Each CDR3 is given without its conserved first and last residue. Some rows have no size entry. The others give once, few or many, or a class for an expanded clone.

v_gene: TRBV20-1; abundance: .; len: 9; j_gene: TRBJ2-7; CDR3aa: SGLLRGEQY
v_gene: TRBV18; abundance: .; len: 13; j_gene: TRBJ2-5; CDR3aa: ASSLGQHYQETQY
v_gene: TRBV28; abundance: .; len: 15; j_gene: TRBJ2-3; CDR3aa: ASSLFGGDGHTDTQY
v_gene: TRBV7-6; abundance: few; len: 12; j_gene: TRBJ1-1; CDR3aa: ASSLAWTGTEAF
v_gene: TRBV7-2; abundance: once; len: 11; j_gene: TRBJ2-5; CDR3aa: ASSSTQEGGQY
v_gene: TRBV6-6; abundance: .; len: 12; j_gene: TRBJ1-4; CDR3aa: ASRRTATNEKLF
v_gene: TRBV2; abundance: .; len: 13; j_gene: TRBJ2-7; CDR3aa: ASSRRLSEGYEQY
v_gene: TRBV18; abundance: .; len: 15; j_gene: TRBJ2-2; CDR3aa: ASSPSQNRGQTGELF
v_gene: TRBV28; abundance: .; len: 10; j_gene: TRBJ2-7; CDR3aa: ASSPAWGEQY
v_gene: TRBV27; abundance: .; len: 12; j_gene: TRBJ2-3; CDR3aa: ASSLSATVDTQY
v_gene: TRBV28; abundance: .; len: 12; j_gene: TRBJ1-5; CDR3aa: ASRGTGSNQPQH
v_gene: TRBV30; abundance: once; len: 14; j_gene: TRBJ2-7; CDR3aa: AWSVRWGGARYEQY
v_gene: TRBV5-6; abundance: .; len: 12; j_gene: TRBJ1-4; CDR3aa: ASSLAGQAEKLF
v_gene: TRBV5-8; abundance: .; len: 13; j_gene: TRBJ1-1; CDR3aa: ASSPGGLGNTEAF
v_gene: TRBV5-4; abundance: .; len: 13; j_gene: TRBJ2-1; CDR3aa: ASSLLASSYNEQF